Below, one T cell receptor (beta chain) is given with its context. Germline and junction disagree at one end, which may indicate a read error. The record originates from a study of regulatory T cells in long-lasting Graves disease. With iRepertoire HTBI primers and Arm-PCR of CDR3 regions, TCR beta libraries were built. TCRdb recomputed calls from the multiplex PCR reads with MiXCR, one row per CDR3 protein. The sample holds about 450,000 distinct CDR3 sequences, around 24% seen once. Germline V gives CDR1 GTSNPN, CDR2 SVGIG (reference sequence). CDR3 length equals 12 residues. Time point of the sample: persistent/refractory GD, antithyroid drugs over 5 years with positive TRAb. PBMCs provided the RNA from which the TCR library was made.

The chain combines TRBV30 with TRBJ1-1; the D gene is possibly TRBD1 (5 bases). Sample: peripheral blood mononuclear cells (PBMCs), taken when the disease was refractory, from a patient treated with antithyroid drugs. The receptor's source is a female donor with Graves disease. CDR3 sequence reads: CAWSVMGTEASF. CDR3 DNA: TGTGCCTGGAGTGTTATGGGGACTGAAGCTTCCTTT.